The 30 T cell receptor beta chains in this list originate from one sample, sequenced in a study of blood T cell repertoires in COVID-19. Sequencing was performed with immunoSEQ multiplex PCR; in TCRdb, only in-frame clones are kept and a portion is missing. The sample shows approximately 170,000 clones, just over 90% of them seen only once. Input material: peripheral blood. Every receptor here comes from a young man with COVID-19, enrolled during active disease.

This sequence joins TRBV5-1 and TRBJ2-2; TRBD2 aligns across 12 bases. Germline CDR1 and CDR2: SGHRS and YFSETQ. With 4 bases clipped from V and 5 bases from J, the junction kept 9 bases outside the gene matches. The CDR3 length is 17 residues. The CDR3 DNA is TGCGCCAGCAGCGTCGTACTAGCGGGAGGAGGGACCGGGGAGCTGTTTTTT. Translating gives CASSVVLAGGGTGELFF. The variable domain in full, completed from reference TRBV5-1 and TRBJ2-2, reads KAGVTQTPRYLIKTRGQQVTLSCSPISGHRSVSWYQQTPGQGLQFLFEYFSETQRNKGNFPGRFSGRQFSNSRSEMNVSTLELGDSALYLCASSVVLAGGGTGELFFGEGSRLTVL.

The rearrangement uses TRBV6-6 and TRBJ1-2, with unresolved D. This CDR3 contains 13 residues. Germline lookup yields CDR1 MNHNY and CDR2 SVGAGI (reference sequence). V dropped 0 bases and J dropped 8 bases, with 10 bases sitting between them. The CDR3 reads CASSYSRGWGYTF. For the CDR3, the DNA is TGTGCCAGCAGTTACTCGAGAGGTTGGGGCTACACCTTC.

The sample holds a few counts of this clone. The J gene is TRBJ2-1, the V gene TRBV7-9; 8 nucleotides line up with TRBD1. The ends lost 5 bases at V and 3 bases at J; junction bases unmatched: 6. The CDR3 length is 15 residues. CDR1 SEHNR and CDR2 FQNEAQ come from the germline V gene (reference sequence). The CDR3 region is CASSGSGTGYNEQFF. Written as DNA, the CDR3 is TGTGCCAGCAGCGGATCCGGGACAGGCTACAATGAGCAGTTCTTC.

J is TRBJ2-2 and V is TRBV19; D gene unclear. CDR1 and CDR2 from the germline V gene are LNHDA and SQIVND (reference sequence). V was shortened by 5 bases and J by 3 bases, with 4 bases between the two germline ends. This CDR3 is 12 amino acids long. The DNA of the CDR3 is TGTGCCAGTAGTGTCTACACCGGGGAGCTGTTTTTT. Protein sequence: CASSVYTGELFF.

This clone was observed a few times. The CDR3 DNA sequence: TGCGCCAGCAGCCAGAGACAGGGGTATGGCTACACCTTC. It translates to CASSQRQGYGYTF. The chain joins TRBV4-1 to TRBJ1-2, with 8 nucleotides matching TRBD1. There are 13 residues in the CDR3. Germline CDR1 and CDR2: MGHRA and YSYEKL. V lost 3 bases to trimming and J lost 5 bases; unmatched junction nucleotides: 2.

This clone was observed a few times. The DNA of the CDR3 is TGTGCCAGCAGTTTAGTACCGGAGACCCAGTACTTC. Its protein is CASSLVPETQYF. The chain uses TRBV6-2 or TRBV6-3 and TRBJ2-5, with D hard to call. In germline, CDR1 is MNHEY, CDR2 SVGEGT. This CDR3 is 12 amino acids long. V lost 4 bases and J lost 5, with 8 bases in between.

The genes are TRBV4-1 and TRBJ1-5; 11 nucleotides agree with TRBD1. The CDR3 loop spans 15 amino acids. Germline V gene lookup returns CDR1 MGHRA and CDR2 YSYEKL. V shed 4 bases, J shed 3 bases, and the junction held 2 bases outside the gene matches. For the CDR3, the DNA is TGCGCCAGCAGCCCGGACAGGGGGCTCAATCAGCCCCAGCATTTT. Amino acid sequence: CASSPDRGLNQPQHF.

The chain employs TRBV28 and TRBJ2-7; no firm D call. The V and J ends lost 3 bases and 0 bases respectively, with 6 bases between them. The CDR3 is made up of 13 amino acids. Germline assignment: CDR1 MDHEN and CDR2 SYDVKM. The CDR3 region is CASSFGTSYEQYF. In DNA form, the CDR3 reads TGTGCCAGCAGTTTTGGCACCTCCTACGAGCAGTACTTC.

The V call is TRBV13, the J call TRBJ1-2, with D tentatively TRBD1 (6 bases). This CDR3 has 16 residues. Trimming pared 5 bases from V and 0 bases from J, leaving 16 bases between. Germline values: CDR1 PRHDT, CDR2 FYEKMQ (reference sequence). CDR3 loop: CASSLRNRAANYGYTF. The CDR3, as DNA: TGTGCCAGCAGCCTTCGAAACAGGGCGGCTAACTATGGCTACACCTTC. The full variable domain, its missing parts supplied by reference TRBV13 and TRBJ1-2, is AAGVIQSPRHLIKEKRETATLKCYPIPRHDTVYWYQQGPGQDPQFLISFYEKMQSDKGSIPDRFSAQQFSDYHSELNMSSLELGDSALYFCASSLRNRAANYGYTFGSGTRLTVV.

V and J are TRBV7-2 and TRBJ2-1, with 7 positions matching TRBD1. Germline CDR1 is SGHTA and CDR2 is FQGNSA. This CDR3 comprises 14 residues. Germline trimming cut 1 base from V and 3 bases from J; bases unmatched to any gene: 0. The CDR3 bases are TGTGCCAGCAGCTTAGGGACAGGCTACAATGAGCAGTTCTTC. This translates into CASSLGTGYNEQFF.

The rearrangement uses TRBV4-3 and TRBJ2-7; 8 bases agree with TRBD2. Per the germline V gene, CDR1 is LGHNA and CDR2 is YSLEER. V lost 4 bases, J lost 3 bases, and 5 bases stayed unmatched. The CDR3 totals 14 residues. CDR3 loop: CASSPSGGNYEQYF. The CDR3 DNA reads TGCGCCAGCAGCCCCTCGGGAGGGAACTACGAGCAGTACTTC.

In this sample, this clone turned up once. The rearrangement uses TRBV27 and TRBJ2-1; 11 nucleotides match TRBD2. With V trimmed by 4 bases and J by 7 bases, 9 bases remained unmatched. Germline CDR1 MNHEY, CDR2 SMNVEV (reference sequence). The CDR3 is 16 residues long. The CDR3 region is CASSYRKGLADNEQFF. In DNA, the CDR3 is TGTGCCAGCAGTTACCGCAAGGGACTAGCGGATAATGAGCAGTTCTTC.

The rearrangement uses TRBV24-1 and TRBJ2-1; 7 nucleotides align to TRBD2. CDR3 length: 17 residues. Per the germline V gene, CDR1 is KGHDR and CDR2 is SFDVKD. Trimming took 4 bases from V and 0 from J; bases not matched to a gene: 8. The DNA for the CDR3 is TGTGCCACCAGTGACCCCGTTAGCGGGCCCTCCTACAATGAGCAGTTCTTC. Translation gives CATSDPVSGPSYNEQFF.

The V call is TRBV19, the J call TRBJ1-1; no firm D call. Trimming pared 1 base from V and 3 bases from J, leaving 6 bases between. Per germline, CDR1 LNHDA and CDR2 SQIVND (reference sequence). The CDR3 totals 13 residues. DNA for the CDR3: TGTGCCAGTAGTATAGGGCTGGACACTGAAGCTTTCTTT. As protein: CASSIGLDTEAFF.

This clone has just one count. The gene calls are TRBV5-6 and TRBJ2-3; 15 nucleotides match TRBD2. V shed 0 bases, J shed 3 bases, and the junction held 5 bases outside the gene matches. CDR3 size: 18 residues. CDR1 is SGHDT, CDR2 YYEEEE, per germline. This CDR3 reads CASSLAGTSGRLTDTQYF. The CDR3 nucleotides read TGTGCCAGCAGCTTGGCTGGGACTAGCGGGAGGTTAACAGATACGCAGTATTTT.

CDR3 protein: CASSYSPGSHPSSGANVLTF. The CDR3 DNA reads TGTGCCAGCAGTTACTCGCCAGGGTCCCACCCCTCCTCTGGGGCCAACGTCCTGACTTTC. This chain links TRBV6-2 or TRBV6-3 with TRBJ2-6; the D gene is possibly TRBD1 (5 bases). This CDR3 region has 20 residues. Germline values: CDR1 MNHEY, CDR2 SVGEGT. With 0 bases removed from V and 0 bases from J, the gap between germline ends came to 18 bases.

The rearrangement links TRBV29-1 to TRBJ1-3; possibly TRBD1 for D (6 bases). The CDR3 is 15 amino acids. V lost 4 bases to trimming and J lost 1 base, with 14 bases between them. Germline CDR1 is SQVTM and CDR2 is ANQGSEA. The CDR3 protein is CSVVPTTGSGNTIYF. CDR3 DNA sequence: TGCAGCGTTGTCCCGACGACAGGTTCTGGAAACACCATATATTTT.

CDR3 in amino acids: CASSQGTGGETQYF. The CDR3 DNA is TGTGCCAGCAGCCAGGGGACAGGGGGAGAGACCCAGTACTTC. The J gene is TRBJ2-5, the V gene TRBV3-1 (or the pseudogene TRBV3-2), with TRBD1 matching 11 bases. V dropped 3 bases and J dropped 4; count of bases not matched to a gene: 1. The CDR3 contains 14 residues. Germline loops: CDR1 LGHDT, CDR2 YNNKEL (reference sequence).

The chain carries TRBV5-1 and TRBJ2-5; D is ambiguous. The ends were cut back, 0 bases at V and 0 bases at J, with 9 bases in the middle. Germline assignment: CDR1 SGHRS and CDR2 YFSETQ. CDR3 size: 15 residues. As DNA, the CDR3 is TGCGCCAGCAGCTTGGCCGGCGGAAACCAAGAGACCCAGTACTTC. Its translation: CASSLAGGNQETQYF.

The chain is built from TRBV28 and TRBJ2-7; 7 nucleotides align to TRBD1. Germline V gives CDR1 MDHEN, CDR2 SYDVKM. This CDR3 region has 13 residues. The ends lost 3 bases at V and 3 bases at J; junction bases unmatched: 2. The CDR3 DNA is TGTGCCAGCAGTTTCAGGACAGGCTACGAGCAGTACTTC. Amino acid sequence: CASSFRTGYEQYF.

The V gene is TRBV19, the J gene TRBJ2-3, with a weak D call TRBD2 (5 bases). CDR3 length: 12 residues. The V end was cut by 5 bases, the J end by 6 bases, with 9 bases between. Germline CDR1 and CDR2: LNHDA and SQIVND (reference sequence). CDR3: CASSWGVDTQYF. The CDR3 DNA follows: TGTGCCAGTAGTTGGGGAGTTGATACGCAGTATTTT.

This clone appeared once. V gene TRBV4-1 combines with J gene TRBJ1-2, with 8 bases that match TRBD1. From germline, CDR1 is MGHRA and CDR2 YSYEKL. V shed 6 bases, J shed 4 bases, and the junction held 10 bases outside the gene matches. There are 15 residues in the CDR3. CDR3 in amino acids: CASRHSGGASYGYTF. The DNA for the CDR3 is TGCGCCAGCAGGCATTCAGGGGGCGCATCCTATGGCTACACCTTC.

The CDR3 DNA reads as TGCGCCAGCAGCGTCCCCGGGTCCTCAAGGGATACGCAGTATTTT. Protein product: CASSVPGSSRDTQYF. The genes are TRBV4-1 and TRBJ2-3, with D unclear. Trimming cost V 5 bases and J 6 bases, with 18 bases left between them. This CDR3 is 15 amino acids long. Per germline, CDR1 MGHRA and CDR2 YSYEKL.

J is TRBJ1-4 and V is TRBV5-5, with unresolved D. V was pared by 0 bases and J by 0 bases, with 9 bases between. The CDR3 runs 16 residues. From germline, CDR1 is SGHKS and CDR2 YYEKEE (reference sequence). The CDR3 bases are TGTGCCAGCAGCTTGGCCGGGAGAGCAACTAATGAAAAACTGTTTTTT. This codes for CASSLAGRATNEKLFF.

The chain uses TRBV24-1 and TRBJ2-7; D possibly corresponds to TRBD1 (6 bases). Germline V CDR1 and CDR2: KGHDR, SFDVKD. Trimming took off 9 bases at V and 0 bases at J, with 11 bases between the two ends. CDR3 size: 13 residues. CDR3 protein: CATRQVLSYEQYF. The CDR3, as DNA: TGTGCCACCCGACAGGTACTCTCCTACGAGCAGTACTTC.

The rearrangement uses TRBV7-9 and TRBJ2-7, with D possibly matching TRBD2 (5 bases). The CDR3 spans 12 residues. The germline V gene encodes CDR1 SEHNR and CDR2 FQNEAQ (reference sequence). Between the trimmed V and J ends, which lost 5 bases and 5 bases, there was a span of 10 bases. CDR3 sequence (DNA): TGTGCCAGCAGCGCCGGGATTAACGAGCAGTACTTC. It yields the protein CASSAGINEQYF.

The chain joins TRBV2 to TRBJ2-7, with 7 bases that match TRBD1. Trimming took 2 bases from V and 1 from J; bases not matched to a gene: 14. Germline assignment: CDR1 SNHLY and CDR2 FYNNEI. The CDR3 consists of 18 residues. The CDR3: CASSEPAQGTPFSYEQYF. The CDR3 coding sequence is TGTGCCAGCAGTGAACCCGCACAGGGGACCCCATTTTCCTACGAGCAGTACTTC.

This clone was recorded once. The chain recombines TRBV30 with TRBJ1-2; D unclear. The V end lost 2 bases, the J end lost 0 bases, and 19 bases lay between the germline ends. CDR1 GTSNPN and CDR2 SVGIG come from the germline V gene (reference sequence). The CDR3 has 17 residues. This CDR3 is CAWSHARWARANYGYTF. CDR3 coding DNA: TGTGCCTGGAGTCACGCCAGATGGGCCAGAGCTAACTATGGCTACACCTTC.

V gene TRBV10-3 combines with J gene TRBJ2-1, with 9 bases lining up with TRBD2. After removal of 7 bases from V and 8 bases from J, the junction contained 6 bases not matched to a gene. Germline CDR1 ENHRY, CDR2 SYGVKD. The CDR3 is 13 residues long. Written as DNA, the CDR3 is TGTGCCATCAAGGGGACTAGCCTCGATGAGCAGTTCTTC. It translates to CAIKGTSLDEQFF.

This rearrangement joins TRBV10-3 to TRBJ2-1; 9 nucleotides match TRBD2. The CDR3 is 15 amino acids. CDR1 is ENHRY, CDR2 SYGVKD, per germline. V dropped 5 bases and J dropped 0; count of bases not matched to a gene: 2. CDR3 DNA: TGTGCCATCAGTTTAGCGGGGGACTCCTACAATGAGCAGTTCTTC. Translated, it gives CAISLAGDSYNEQFF.